This T cell receptor beta chain was sequenced for a study of CD8 T cells in ankylosing spondylitis (dated by TCRdb to the late 2010s). About the investigation overall: T cell receptor beta repertoires were profiled in healthy donors and ankylosing spondylitis patients so that disease-linked TCR variants could be found. In total, the full study cohort was made up of some 110 healthy donors and 25 or so ankylosing spondylitis patients. Peripheral blood was sampled, and synovial fluid was also collected from ankylosing spondylitis patients.

Study-level results and caveats: The disease-linked clones showed a CD8+ phenotype and occurred at relatively low frequencies in peripheral blood. Blood from ankylosing spondylitis patients appeared to be characterized by a TCR beta motif made up of under ten highly homologous amino acid variants. Some TCR beta motif variants had previously been reported in synovial fluid and blood of reactive arthritis patients, which suggested common disease-initiation mechanisms. Significant enrichment of the disease-linked clones was reported in matched synovial fluid samples from ankylosing spondylitis patients.

CDR1 and CDR2, per the germline V gene, are SNHLY and FYNNEI. The CDR3 holds 14 amino acids from the cysteine to the phenylalanine. Only the CDR3 region is kept as DNA, spanning 42 bases read in frame from base 1. Here V drops 4 bases and J drops 4 bases, and the junction holds 2 bases not matched to any gene. About this clonotype: The specificity of this receptor is unknown. No quality values exist for individual bases; no much larger clone is one base distant.

The instrument was an Illumina HiSeq 2500. Quantitative 5'-RACE with molecular barcodes was used to prepare TCR beta libraries. As for the original processing: To identify disease-linked TCR variants, a new computational method was used, one built on a probabilistic model of VDJ rearrangement. Starting from the raw public reads, TCRdb applied fastp trimming at Q25, assembled clones with MiXCR and retained in-frame beta chains. Rows merge per CDR3 protein into single entries with the most common DNA and genes. TCRdb, rather than the study authors, made the V and J calls. Counted in this sample were 130,000 or so distinct CDR3 sequences; roughly 15% of them appeared once. In total, the top ten clones hold roughly 30% of the sample.

The TCR comes from a male donor with ankylosing spondylitis. Sequenced input: blood, either unsorted or a sorted T cell fraction (not recorded which). This chain joins TRBV2 to TRBJ2-5, with 11 central nucleotides matching TRBD2. The CDR3 protein sequence reads: CASSATSGGETQYF. The sequenced DNA: TGTGCCAGCAGTGCCACTAGCGGGGGAGAGACCCAGTACTTC.